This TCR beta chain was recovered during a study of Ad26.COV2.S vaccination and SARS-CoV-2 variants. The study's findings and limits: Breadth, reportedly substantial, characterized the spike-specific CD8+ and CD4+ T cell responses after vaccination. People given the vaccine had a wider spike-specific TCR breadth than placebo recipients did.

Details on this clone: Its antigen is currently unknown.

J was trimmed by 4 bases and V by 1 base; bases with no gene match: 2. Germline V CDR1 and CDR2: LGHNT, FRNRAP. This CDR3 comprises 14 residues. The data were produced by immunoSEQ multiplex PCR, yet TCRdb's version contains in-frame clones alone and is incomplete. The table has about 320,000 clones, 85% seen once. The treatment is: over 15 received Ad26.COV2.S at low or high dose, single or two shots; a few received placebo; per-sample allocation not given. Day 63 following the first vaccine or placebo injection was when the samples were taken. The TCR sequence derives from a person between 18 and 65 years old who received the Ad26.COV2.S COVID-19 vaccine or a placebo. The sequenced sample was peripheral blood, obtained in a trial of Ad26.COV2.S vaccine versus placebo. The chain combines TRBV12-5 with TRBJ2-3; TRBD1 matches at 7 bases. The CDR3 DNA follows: TGTGCTAGTGGTTTGGGACAGGGACCAGATACGCAGTATTTT. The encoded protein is CASGLGQGPDTQYF.